The 8 T cell receptor beta chains below were found in one sample sequenced in a study of T cell responses to AZD1222 COVID-19 vaccine. Sequencing used immunoSEQ multiplex PCR; TCRdb keeps in-frame clones, though not all of them. This sample has roughly 120,000 clones, with approximately 93% found just once. Specimen: peripheral blood, collected on day 0 of AZD1222 vaccination. The receptors stem from an adult in good health.

The chain couples TRBV5-5 to TRBJ1-2; D not certain. V lost 0 bases, J lost 4 bases, and 7 bases lay in between. Per the germline V gene, CDR1 is SGHKS and CDR2 is YYEKEE (reference sequence). The CDR3 is 13 residues long. DNA for the CDR3: TGTGCCAGCAGCTTGGAGTGGCGCTATGGCTACACCTTC. Its translation: CASSLEWRYGYTF.

The rearrangement uses TRBV15 and TRBJ1-3; the D gene is possibly TRBD1 (6 bases). Trimming stripped 3 bases from V and 0 bases from J, with 21 bases between. Germline CDR1 LNHNV, CDR2 YYDKDF (reference sequence). The CDR3 spans 19 residues. The CDR3 sequence: CATSSLIAPGVVSGNTIYF. The CDR3 coding sequence is TGTGCCACCAGCAGTCTCATCGCTCCAGGGGTGGTCTCTGGAAACACCATATATTTT.

The chain employs TRBV27 and TRBJ1-1, with D maybe TRBD1 (6 bases). The CDR3 consists of 14 residues. Germline V lookup: CDR1 MNHEY, CDR2 SMNVEV (reference sequence). Trimming shortened V by 6 bases and J by 4 bases, and 15 bases separated the two germline ends. CDR3 sequence reads: CASSPYEGGTEAFF. The CDR3 DNA sequence: TGTGCCAGCAGCCCCTACGAGGGGGGCACTGAAGCTTTCTTT.

This rearrangement joins TRBV7-8 to TRBJ1-1, with D uncertain. The CDR3 runs 12 residues. Germline V gene lookup returns CDR1 SGHVS and CDR2 FQNEAQ. Between the trimmed V and J ends, which lost 2 bases and 11 bases, there was a span of 12 bases. CDR3 in DNA: TGTGCCAGCAGCTTATTATATAGCTTTGCTTTCTTT. It codes for CASSLLYSFAFF.

The J gene is TRBJ1-2, the V gene TRBV5-8; D uncertain. This CDR3 has 13 residues. Trimming stripped 6 bases from V and 8 bases from J, with 17 bases between. Germline lookup yields CDR1 SGHTS and CDR2 YDEGEE. CDR3 residues: CASILISPAGYTF. CDR3 DNA: TGTGCCAGCATCCTTATTAGCCCGGCGGGCTACACCTTC.

The chain carries TRBV27 and TRBJ2-1; tentative D call: TRBD2 (5 bases). Germline V gene lookup returns CDR1 MNHEY and CDR2 SMNVEV (reference sequence). This CDR3 spans 16 amino acids. Trimming removed 5 bases from V and 7 bases from J, with 21 bases in between. The CDR3 region is CASSLIRGLGSNEQFF. As DNA, the CDR3 is TGTGCCAGCAGTCTTATTCGGGGTCTTGGGTCTAATGAGCAGTTCTTC.

J is TRBJ2-6 and V is TRBV18; the D gene is possibly TRBD1 (6 bases). This CDR3 comprises 16 residues. The germline V gene encodes CDR1 KGHSH and CDR2 LQKENI. Trimming took off 4 bases at V and 3 bases at J, with 13 bases between the two ends. The DNA for the CDR3 is TGTGCCAGCTCACAGGACAGCCCTAGTGGGGCCAACGTCCTGACTTTC. It codes for CASSQDSPSGANVLTF.

The V and J genes are TRBV19 and TRBJ2-5, with TRBD1 matching over 10 bases. Looked up from germline, CDR1 is LNHDA and CDR2 is SQIVND (reference sequence). The CDR3 is 16 residues long. Trimming took 5 bases from V and 4 from J; bases not matched to a gene: 10. The CDR3 spells CASSAAGQGKGETQYF. In nucleotides, the CDR3 is TGTGCCAGTAGTGCCGCGGGACAGGGGAAAGGAGAGACCCAGTACTTC.